This note documents a single T cell receptor beta chain sequence. These data belong to a study of T cell clonotyping in hematopoietic cell transplantation. Germline CDR1 reads LGHNA; CDR2 reads YNFKEQ. CDR3 length equals 15 residues. With 0 bases removed from V and 3 bases from J, the gap between germline ends came to 12 bases. Sequencing was performed with immunoSEQ multiplex PCR; in TCRdb, only in-frame clones are kept and a portion is missing. The sample carries 12,000 to 15,000 clones, less than 80% recorded once. This TCR came from a human donor who either received an allogeneic hematopoietic cell transplant for a myeloid malignancy or was a related donor (not recorded which). Some clones in this sample may be carry-over from other donors' samples. Sequencing was performed on PBMCs. The chain employs TRBV4-2 and TRBJ2-7; a weak D match, TRBD1 (5 bases). CDR3 sequence reads: CASSQEGQGNYEQYF. DNA of the CDR3: TGTGCCAGCAGCCAAGAAGGGCAGGGCAACTACGAGCAGTACTTC.